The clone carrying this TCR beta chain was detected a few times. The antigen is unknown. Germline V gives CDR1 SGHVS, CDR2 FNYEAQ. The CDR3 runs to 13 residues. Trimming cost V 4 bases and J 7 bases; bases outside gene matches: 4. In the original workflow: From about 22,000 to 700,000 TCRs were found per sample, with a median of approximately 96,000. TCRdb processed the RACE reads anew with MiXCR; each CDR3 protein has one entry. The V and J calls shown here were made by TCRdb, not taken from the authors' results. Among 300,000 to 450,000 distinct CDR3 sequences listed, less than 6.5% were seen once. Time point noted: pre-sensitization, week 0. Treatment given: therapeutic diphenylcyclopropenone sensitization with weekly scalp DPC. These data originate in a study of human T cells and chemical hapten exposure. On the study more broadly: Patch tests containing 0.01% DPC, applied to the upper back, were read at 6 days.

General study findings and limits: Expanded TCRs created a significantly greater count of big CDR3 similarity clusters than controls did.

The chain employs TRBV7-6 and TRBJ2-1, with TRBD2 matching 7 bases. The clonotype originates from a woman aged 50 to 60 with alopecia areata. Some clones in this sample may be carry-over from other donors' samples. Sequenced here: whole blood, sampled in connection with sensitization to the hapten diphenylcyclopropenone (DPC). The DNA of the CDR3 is TGTGCCAGCAGCTCCCATAGCGGGAATGAGCAGTTCTTC. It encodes CASSSHSGNEQFF.